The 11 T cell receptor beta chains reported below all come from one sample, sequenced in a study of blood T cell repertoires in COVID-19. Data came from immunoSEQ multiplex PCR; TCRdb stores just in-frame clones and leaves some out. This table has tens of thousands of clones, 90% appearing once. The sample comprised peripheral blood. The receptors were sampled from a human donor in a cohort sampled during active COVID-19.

The CDR3 is CASSPRDIGTDTQYF. CDR3 DNA sequence: TGTGCCAGCAGCCCCCGGGACATAGGCACAGATACGCAGTATTTT. The chain carries TRBV5-5 and TRBJ2-3; D possibly corresponds to TRBD1 (6 bases). Germline V gives CDR1 SGHKS, CDR2 YYEKEE (reference sequence). Deletions cut 4 bases from V and 1 base from J, with 13 bases between. CDR3 length: 15 amino acids.

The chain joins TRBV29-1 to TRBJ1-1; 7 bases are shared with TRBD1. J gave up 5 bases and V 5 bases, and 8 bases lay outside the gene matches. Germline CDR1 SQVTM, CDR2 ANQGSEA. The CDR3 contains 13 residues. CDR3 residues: CSVWSGGWTEAFF. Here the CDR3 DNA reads TGCAGCGTTTGGTCAGGGGGTTGGACTGAAGCTTTCTTT.

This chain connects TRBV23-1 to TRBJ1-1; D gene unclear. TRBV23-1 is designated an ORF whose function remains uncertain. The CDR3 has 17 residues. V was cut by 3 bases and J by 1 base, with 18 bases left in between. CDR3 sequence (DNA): TGCGCCAGCAGTCACTCCTCCAGTTTTTTCTCGAACACTGAAGCTTTCTTT. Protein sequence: CASSHSSSFFSNTEAFF.

DNA of the CDR3: TGTGCCAGCAGTTACTCGAAGAGGCAGGGGGACTATGGCTACACCTTC. Translation: CASSYSKRQGDYGYTF. The chain carries TRBV6-5 and TRBJ1-2, with 7 bases lining up with TRBD1. Germline CDR1 is MNHEY and CDR2 is SVGAGI. V trimming: 0 bases; J trimming: 3 bases; junction bases outside the gene matches: 7. This CDR3 region has 16 residues.

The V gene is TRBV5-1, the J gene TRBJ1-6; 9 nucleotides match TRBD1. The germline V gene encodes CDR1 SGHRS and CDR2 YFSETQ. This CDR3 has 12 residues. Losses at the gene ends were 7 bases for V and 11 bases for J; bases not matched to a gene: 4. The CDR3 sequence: CASGTGRTPLHF. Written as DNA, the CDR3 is TGCGCCAGCGGGACAGGGAGGACACCCCTCCACTTT.

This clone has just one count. The CDR3 spells CASSLGLSEKLFF. CDR3 DNA sequence: TGTGCCAGCAGTTTAGGTCTGAGTGAAAAACTGTTTTTT. The chain combines TRBV12-3 or TRBV12-4 with TRBJ1-4, with unresolved D. The germline V and J ends were trimmed by 1 base and 7 bases, with 7 bases remaining between them. The CDR3 has 13 residues.

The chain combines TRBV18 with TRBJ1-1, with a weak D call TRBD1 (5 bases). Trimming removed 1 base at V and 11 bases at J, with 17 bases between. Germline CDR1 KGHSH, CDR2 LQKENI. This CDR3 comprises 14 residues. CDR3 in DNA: TGTGCCAGCTCACCACAGGGGTCTTATCCCAATGCTTTCTTT. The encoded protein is CASSPQGSYPNAFF.

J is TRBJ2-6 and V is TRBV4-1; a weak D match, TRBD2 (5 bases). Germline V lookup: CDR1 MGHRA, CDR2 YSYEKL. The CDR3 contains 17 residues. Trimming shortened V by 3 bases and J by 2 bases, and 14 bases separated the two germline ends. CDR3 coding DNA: TGCGCCAGCAGCCAGACGGGCCCGGGGACTGGGGCCAACGTCCTGACTTTC. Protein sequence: CASSQTGPGTGANVLTF.

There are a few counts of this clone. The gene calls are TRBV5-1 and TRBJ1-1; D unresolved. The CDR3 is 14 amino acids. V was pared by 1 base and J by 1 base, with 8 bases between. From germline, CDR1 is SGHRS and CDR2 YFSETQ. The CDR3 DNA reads TGCGCCAGCAGCTTGATGCAGGAGAACACTGAAGCTTTCTTT. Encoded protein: CASSLMQENTEAFF.

The CDR3 loop is CASSEEQGPYGYTF. In DNA form, the CDR3 reads TGTGCCAGCAGTGAAGAACAGGGCCCCTATGGCTACACCTTC. The chain uses TRBV6-4 and TRBJ1-2, with D perhaps TRBD1 (6 bases). The CDR3 loop spans 14 amino acids. Trimming removed 3 bases from V and 4 bases from J, with 12 bases in between. Per germline, CDR1 MRHNA and CDR2 SNTAGT.

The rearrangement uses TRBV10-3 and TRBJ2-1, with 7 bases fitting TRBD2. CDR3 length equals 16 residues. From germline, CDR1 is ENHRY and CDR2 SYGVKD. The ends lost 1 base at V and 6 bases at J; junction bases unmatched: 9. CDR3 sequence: CAISEYSGIEFNEQFF. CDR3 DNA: TGTGCCATCAGTGAGTACAGCGGGATAGAGTTCAATGAGCAGTTCTTC.